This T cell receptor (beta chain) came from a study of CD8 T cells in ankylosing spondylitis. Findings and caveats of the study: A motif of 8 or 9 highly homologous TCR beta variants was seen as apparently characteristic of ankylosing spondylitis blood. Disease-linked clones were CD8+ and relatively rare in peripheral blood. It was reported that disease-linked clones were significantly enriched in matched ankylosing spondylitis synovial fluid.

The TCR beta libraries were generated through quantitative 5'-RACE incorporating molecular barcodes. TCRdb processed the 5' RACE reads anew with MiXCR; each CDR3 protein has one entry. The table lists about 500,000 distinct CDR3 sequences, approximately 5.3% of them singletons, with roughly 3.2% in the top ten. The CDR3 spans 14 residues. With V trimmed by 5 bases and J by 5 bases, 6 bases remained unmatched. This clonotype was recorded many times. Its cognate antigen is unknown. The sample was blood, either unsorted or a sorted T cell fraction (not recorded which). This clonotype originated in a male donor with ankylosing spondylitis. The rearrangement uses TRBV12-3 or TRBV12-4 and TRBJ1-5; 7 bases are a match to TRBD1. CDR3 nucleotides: TGTGCCAGCAGTGGGACAGTAGCGGATCAGCCCCAGCATTTT. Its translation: CASSGTVADQPQHF.